Following are 23 T cell receptor beta chains from one sample sequenced in a study of T cells in localized non-small cell lung cancer. Method: immunoSEQ multiplex PCR; TCRdb's copy keeps in-frame clones and lacks some. Of fewer than 35,000 clones detected, about nine tenths appear once; the ten largest clones hold around 4.3%. Here the sequenced sample was peripheral blood, taken before any cancer treatment. All receptors derive from a man aged 35 to 69 with stage I lung adenocarcinoma.

This chain connects TRBV2 to TRBJ2-4; 13 nucleotides line up with TRBD2. J gave up 9 bases and V 3 bases, and 5 bases lay outside the gene matches. The CDR3 runs 15 residues. From germline, CDR1 is SNHLY and CDR2 FYNNEI. Written as DNA, the CDR3 is TGTGCCAGCAGTGATACTAGCGGGGGGGCCGGCATTCAGTACTTC. This sequence encodes CASSDTSGGAGIQYF.

This chain links TRBV18 with TRBJ1-1, with D possibly matching TRBD1 (5 bases). CDR1 is KGHSH and CDR2 is LQKENI in the germline V gene. The germline V and J ends were trimmed by 3 bases and 5 bases, with 28 bases remaining between them. This CDR3 is 19 amino acids long. The CDR3 DNA follows: TGTGCCAGCTCACCTCGGCGTACCGGGGGGATCGGGGGGATTACTGAAGCTTTCTTT. The encoded protein is CASSPRRTGGIGGITEAFF.

The CDR3 DNA follows: TGCGCCAGCAGGAGAAGGTCCTACAATGAGCAGTTCTTC. Protein sequence: CASRRRSYNEQFF. The V and J genes are TRBV10-2 and TRBJ2-1; D gene uncertain. This CDR3 is built from 13 residues. Between the trimmed V and J ends, which lost 6 bases and 1 base, there was a span of 7 bases. Per germline, CDR1 WSHSY and CDR2 SAAADI.

This chain links TRBV10-3 with TRBJ1-2; D is ambiguous. Germline values: CDR1 ENHRY, CDR2 SYGVKD. This CDR3 is built from 15 residues. V was pared by 0 bases and J by 4 bases, with 12 bases between. The CDR3 DNA reads as TGTGCCATCAGTGAGTCGACGACGACGTCCTATGGCTACACCTTC. It translates to CAISESTTTSYGYTF.

In this sample, this clone turned up once. The rearrangement uses TRBV5-5 and TRBJ1-2; TRBD1 aligns across 8 bases. The V and J ends lost 0 bases and 4 bases, in that order; junction bases with no gene match: 2. In germline, CDR1 is SGHKS, CDR2 YYEKEE (reference sequence). The CDR3 contains 14 residues. The CDR3 loop reads CASSLGTGLYGYTF. CDR3 nucleotide sequence: TGTGCCAGCAGCTTGGGGACAGGGCTCTATGGCTACACCTTC.

On this clone itself: One end of the junction does not line up with germline, which may come from a read error. V usage is TRBV5-6 and J usage is TRBJ1-2; 7 positions match TRBD1. Germline values: CDR1 SGHDT, CDR2 YYEEEE. The CDR3 consists of 16 residues. CDR3 in amino acids: CASTLGTALSNYGYTF. In nucleotides, the CDR3 is TGTGCCAGCACCTTGGGGACAGCCCTATCGAACTATGGCTACACCTTC.

Here the CDR3 DNA reads TGTGCCAGTAGTATAGCTCTAGCGGGGTATGAGCAGTTCTTC. This codes for CASSIALAGYEQFF. The rearrangement uses TRBV19 and TRBJ2-1; 9 nucleotides align to TRBD2. The CDR3 extends over 14 amino acids. The trim removed 1 base at V and 8 bases at J, leaving 3 bases unmatched. Germline CDR1 is LNHDA and CDR2 is SQIVND (reference sequence).

This chain connects TRBV9 to TRBJ1-1; possible D gene TRBD1, 6 bases. V was shortened by 3 bases and J by 1 base, with 10 bases between the two germline ends. The CDR3 is 14 residues long. The germline CDR1 and CDR2 sequences are SGDLS and YYNGEE. The CDR3 here is CASSAGGPNTEAFF. CDR3 bases: TGTGCCAGCAGCGCGGGGGGGCCGAACACTGAAGCTTTCTTT.

The chain links TRBV5-1 to TRBJ2-1; possibly TRBD1 for D (6 bases). This CDR3 comprises 12 residues. In germline, CDR1 is SGHRS, CDR2 YFSETQ. V lost 7 bases and J 3 bases, leaving 8 bases between the germline ends. The CDR3 nucleotides are TGCGCCAGCGGCAGGGGCTACAATGAGCAGTTCTTC. It is translated as CASGRGYNEQFF.

J is TRBJ1-1 and V is TRBV27; 7 bases agree with TRBD1. V lost 4 bases to trimming and J lost 4 bases; unmatched junction nucleotides: 6. The CDR3 contains 14 residues. Germline CDR1 is MNHEY and CDR2 is SMNVEV (reference sequence). The CDR3 DNA follows: TGTGCCAGCAGTTACCGAGGACAGGCCACTGAAGCTTTCTTT. Translation gives CASSYRGQATEAFF.

This clone has a single count. The V call is TRBV5-4, the J call TRBJ2-7, with TRBD1 matching over 7 bases. V gave up 1 base and J gave up 2 bases; unmatched junction bases: 3. CDR1 is SGHNT, CDR2 YYREEE, per germline (reference sequence). CDR3 size: 14 residues. CDR3 nucleotides: TGTGCCAGCAGCTTGCGACAGGGCGCCTACGAGCAGTACTTC. Its protein product is CASSLRQGAYEQYF.

The rearrangement uses TRBV4-1 and TRBJ1-2, with a weak D call TRBD1 (6 bases). Trimming shortened V by 0 bases and J by 6 bases, and 17 bases separated the two germline ends. The germline CDR1 and CDR2 sequences are MGHRA and YSYEKL. This CDR3 has 16 amino acids. The CDR3 reads CASSQEDSSKGNGYTF. The CDR3 nucleotides read TGCGCCAGCAGCCAAGAGGACAGTTCAAAGGGTAATGGCTACACCTTC.

The chain recombines TRBV7-9 with TRBJ2-3; TRBD2 matches 14 bases. This CDR3 spans 16 amino acids. Germline assignment: CDR1 SEHNR and CDR2 FQNEAQ (reference sequence). Trimming at V came to 4 bases and at J to 5 bases, leaving 5 bases not matched to a gene. CDR3: CASSSPGLAGVDTQYF. CDR3 in DNA: TGTGCCAGCAGCTCGCCGGGACTAGCGGGGGTAGATACGCAGTATTTT. The complete variable domain, with remaining parts taken from reference TRBV7-9 and TRBJ2-3, reads DTGVSQNPRHKITKRGQNVTFRCDPISEHNRLYWYRQTLGQGPEFLTYFQNEAQLEKSRLLSDRFSAERPKGSFSTLEIQRTEQGDSAMYLCASSSPGLAGVDTQYFGPGTRLTVL.

The rearrangement links TRBV10-3 to TRBJ2-7; TRBD2 might be the D (7 bases). CDR3 length: 14 amino acids. CDR1 and CDR2 from the germline V gene are ENHRY and SYGVKD. V lost 0 bases and J 3 bases, leaving 9 bases between the germline ends. This CDR3 is CAISESRGGYEQYF. The CDR3 DNA reads as TGTGCCATCAGTGAGTCGAGGGGGGGCTACGAGCAGTACTTC.

The rearrangement uses TRBV11-2 and TRBJ2-1, with D perhaps given as TRBD1 or TRBD2 (5 bases each). V shed 4 bases and J shed 9 bases, with 16 bases lying between them. Germline CDR1 SGHAT, CDR2 FQNNGV. The CDR3 is 14 amino acids. The CDR3 is CASSSRDPLSEQFF. In DNA form, the CDR3 reads TGTGCCAGCAGCTCCCGGGACCCCCTGAGTGAGCAGTTCTTC.

The V and J genes are TRBV5-1 and TRBJ1-1; no clear D. This CDR3 is built from 14 residues. Trimming cost V 0 bases and J 1 base, with 7 bases left between them. Germline-derived CDR1 and CDR2 are SGHRS and YFSETQ. DNA for the CDR3: TGCGCCAGCAGCTTGGGGAATACGAACACTGAAGCTTTCTTT. As protein: CASSLGNTNTEAFF.

This rearrangement joins TRBV2 to TRBJ2-3, with a possible D match to TRBD2 (5 bases). Germline V gene lookup returns CDR1 SNHLY and CDR2 FYNNEI. CDR3 length equals 13 residues. V was cut by 6 bases and J by 2 bases, with 9 bases left in between. CDR3 bases: TGTGCCAGCAGAACTAGGCCCACAGATACGCAGTATTTT. It yields the protein CASRTRPTDTQYF.

The V and J genes are TRBV6-6 and TRBJ1-2; 10 positions agree with TRBD1. The CDR3 length is 13 residues. CDR1 is MNHNY, CDR2 SVGAGI, per germline (reference sequence). Trimming took 6 bases from V and 7 from J; bases not matched to a gene: 5. CDR3 coding DNA: TGTGCCAGCAGACAGACAGGGGGCGGTGGCTACACCTTC. It specifies CASRQTGGGGYTF.

The chain uses TRBV4-1 and TRBJ1-2; a possible D gene is TRBD1 (6 bases). Trimming took off 5 bases at V and 2 bases at J, with 15 bases between the two ends. CDR3 length: 15 residues. CDR1 is MGHRA, CDR2 YSYEKL, per germline. CDR3 sequence (DNA): TGCGCCAGCAGCTTAGGACAGCAGCTCAACTATGGCTACACCTTC. Its translation: CASSLGQQLNYGYTF.

The chain uses TRBV29-1 and TRBJ2-2; D is uncertain. This CDR3 spans 14 amino acids. The V end was cut by 5 bases, the J end by 0 bases, with 10 bases between. Looked up from germline, CDR1 is SQVTM and CDR2 is ANQGSEA. The CDR3 is CSVKSPSNTGELFF. The CDR3 coding sequence is TGCAGCGTTAAAAGCCCCTCGAACACCGGGGAGCTGTTTTTT.

The chain joins TRBV4-2 to TRBJ1-2; 8 nucleotides match TRBD1. V shed 3 bases and J 7 bases; nucleotides not matched to a gene: 13. Germline CDR1 is LGHNA and CDR2 is YNFKEQ. This CDR3 comprises 16 residues. The CDR3 DNA reads TGTGCCAGCAGCCAGGCGGCAGCAGGGGGCGCGGGTGGCTACACCTTC. Translation: CASSQAAAGGAGGYTF.

The chain carries TRBV19 and TRBJ1-6; D is undetermined. Germline-derived CDR1 and CDR2 are LNHDA and SQIVND (reference sequence). Between the trimmed V and J ends, which lost 0 bases and 13 bases, there was a span of 10 bases. CDR3 length: 13 residues. As DNA, the CDR3 is TGTGCCAGTAGTATAGAGGAACGGATTCCCCTCCACTTT. This codes for CASSIEERIPLHF.

The chain uses TRBV11-2 and TRBJ1-5, with D maybe TRBD1 (6 bases). Germline V gene lookup returns CDR1 SGHAT and CDR2 FQNNGV. Trimming took 5 bases from V and 5 from J, leaving 13 bases between them. The CDR3 covers 14 residues. The CDR3 loop reads CASSKVGGHQPQHF. Here the CDR3 DNA reads TGTGCCAGCAGCAAAGTCGGGGGCCATCAGCCCCAGCATTTT.